This TCR beta chain was captured in a study of blood T cell repertoires in COVID-19. Study summary: Sample material is recorded as cDNA or gDNA derived from T cells, B-cell-depleted T cells, or PBMCs.

This CDR3 contains 16 residues. Germline V gives CDR1 MNHEY, CDR2 SVGAGI. Trimming removed 0 bases at V and 2 bases at J, with 12 bases between. This clone was observed a single time. In the original processing: Amplification with reference gene primers provided the estimates of nucleated cell counts. The table came from immunoSEQ multiplex PCR; TCRdb's copy has only in-frame clones and leaves some out. V, J and clone size reflect that table, while D and trimming were determined from the DNA. Here the sample spans hundreds of thousands of clones, 80% to 90% being singletons. The clonotype originates from a man older than 75 with acute or convalescent COVID-19. The chain combines TRBV6-5 with TRBJ2-3, with a tentative D call TRBD2 (7 bases). Material for sequencing was peripheral blood. The DNA for the CDR3 is TGTGCCAGCAGTTACTCGTCCGCGGGGGCCACAGATACGCAGTATTTT. It translates to CASSYSSAGATDTQYF.